This TCR beta chain comes out of a study of OX40 agonist ivuxolimab in advanced cancers. The protocol was immunoSEQ multiplex PCR, while the TCRdb copy is restricted to in-frame clones and leaves out a portion. The data hold more than 10,000 clones, with approximately 85% observed a single time. V was cut by 2 bases and J by 7 bases, with 11 bases left in between. The CDR3 covers 13 residues. The germline CDR1 and CDR2 sequences are WNHNN and SYGVQD (reference sequence). The source is an adult with an advanced solid tumor such as melanoma, head and neck, liver or kidney cancer. The sequencing here drew on CD4+ or CD8+ T cells sorted from blood, taken in a trial of the OX40 agonist ivuxolimab. The rearrangement links TRBV10-1 to TRBJ2-5, with D unclear. This chain's CDR3 is CASSEAGVGTQYF. CDR3 sequence (DNA): TGCGCCAGCAGTGAGGCCGGAGTGGGGACCCAGTACTTC.